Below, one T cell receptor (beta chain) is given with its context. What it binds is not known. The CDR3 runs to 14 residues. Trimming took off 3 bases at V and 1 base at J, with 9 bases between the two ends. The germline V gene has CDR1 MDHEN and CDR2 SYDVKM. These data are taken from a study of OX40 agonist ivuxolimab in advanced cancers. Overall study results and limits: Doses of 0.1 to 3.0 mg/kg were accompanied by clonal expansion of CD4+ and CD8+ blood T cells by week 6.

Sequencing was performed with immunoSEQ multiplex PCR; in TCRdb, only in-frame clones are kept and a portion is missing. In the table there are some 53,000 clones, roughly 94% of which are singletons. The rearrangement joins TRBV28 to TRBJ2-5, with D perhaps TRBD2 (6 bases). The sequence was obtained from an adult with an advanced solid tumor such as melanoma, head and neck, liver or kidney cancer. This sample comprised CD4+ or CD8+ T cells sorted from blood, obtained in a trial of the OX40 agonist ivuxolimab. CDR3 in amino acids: CASSFRGIQETQYF. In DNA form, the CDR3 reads TGTGCCAGCAGTTTCCGGGGGATCCAAGAGACCCAGTACTTC.